This TCR beta chain stems from a study of CD8 T cells in Susac syndrome. The CDR3 has 15 amino acids. This clonotype has a single count. Random hexamers served to reverse transcribe roughly 0.5 to 1 ug RNA. TCRdb re-derived calls from the immunoSEQ multiplex PCR reads in MiXCR, one entry per CDR3 protein. The table records some 300,000 distinct CDR3 sequences, roughly 84% of them present only once. Input material: CD8+ T cells from PBMCs. The V call is TRBV21-1, the J call TRBJ2-7; whether TRBD2, the table's D call, matches the DNA was not checked. TRBV21-1 is an annotated pseudogene. This receptor was taken from a human donor with multiple sclerosis. CDR3 loop: CASSKDRTSGYEQYF. The CDR3, as DNA: TGTGCCAGCAGCAAAGACCGGACTAGCGGCTACGAGCAGTACTTC.